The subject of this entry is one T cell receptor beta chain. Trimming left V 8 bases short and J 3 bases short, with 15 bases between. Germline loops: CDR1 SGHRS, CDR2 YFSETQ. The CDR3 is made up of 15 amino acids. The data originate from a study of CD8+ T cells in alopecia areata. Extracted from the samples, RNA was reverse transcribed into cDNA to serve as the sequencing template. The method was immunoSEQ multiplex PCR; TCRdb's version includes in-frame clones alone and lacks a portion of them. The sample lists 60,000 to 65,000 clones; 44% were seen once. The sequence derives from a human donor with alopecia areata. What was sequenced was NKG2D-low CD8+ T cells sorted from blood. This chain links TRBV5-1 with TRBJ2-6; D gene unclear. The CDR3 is CASASRRDGANVLTF. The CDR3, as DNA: TGCGCCAGTGCATCCCGAAGGGATGGGGCCAACGTCCTGACTTTC. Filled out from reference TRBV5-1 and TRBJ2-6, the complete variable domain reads KAGVTQTPRYLIKTRGQQVTLSCSPISGHRSVSWYQQTPGQGLQFLFEYFSETQRNKGNFPGRFSGRQFSNSRSEMNVSTLELGDSALYLCASASRRDGANVLTFGAGSRLTVL.